These 20 T cell receptor beta chains share one sample of origin, sequenced in a study of blood T cell repertoires in COVID-19. Measured with immunoSEQ multiplex PCR; TCRdb has only the in-frame clones, and not every one. The table lists about 200,000 clones, roughly 90% of them singletons. Sequencing was performed on peripheral blood. These receptors originate from a woman aged 70-85 years with acute or convalescent COVID-19.

The count of this clone is one. The CDR3 reads CASSYEGSAGANVLTF. The CDR3 bases are TGTGCCAGCAGTTACGAGGGCTCTGCTGGGGCCAACGTCCTGACTTTC. The chain joins TRBV6-5 to TRBJ2-6; D perhaps matches TRBD2 (5 bases). The CDR3 loop spans 16 amino acids. Trimming shortened V by 2 bases and J by 2 bases, and 10 bases separated the two germline ends. Per germline, CDR1 MNHEY and CDR2 SVGAGI.

This sequence joins TRBV7-9 and TRBJ1-4; TRBD1 matches at 7 bases. The CDR3 has 18 residues. The germline CDR1 and CDR2 sequences are SEHNR and FQNEAQ (reference sequence). V gave up 5 bases and J gave up 4 bases; unmatched junction bases: 16. CDR3: CASSLIPTGRPGNEKLFF. CDR3 DNA: TGTGCCAGCAGCCTTATCCCGACAGGGCGACCCGGTAATGAAAAACTGTTTTTT. The full variable domain, in which reference TRBV7-9 and TRBJ1-4 provide the parts outside the CDR3, is DTGVSQNPRHKITKRGQNVTFRCDPISEHNRLYWYRQTLGQGPEFLTYFQNEAQLEKSRLLSDRFSAERPKGSFSTLEIQRTEQGDSAMYLCASSLIPTGRPGNEKLFFGSGTQLSVL.

The chain is built from TRBV5-1 and TRBJ2-5; 8 nucleotides agree with TRBD1. Germline V gene lookup returns CDR1 SGHRS and CDR2 YFSETQ. CDR3 length equals 15 residues. After removal of 4 bases from V and 4 bases from J, the junction contained 9 bases not matched to a gene. The chain's CDR3 is CASSPTGQGPETQYF. DNA of the CDR3: TGCGCCAGCAGCCCTACCGGACAGGGTCCAGAGACCCAGTACTTC. Combining the CDR3 with reference TRBV5-1 and TRBJ2-5 gives the whole variable domain KAGVTQTPRYLIKTRGQQVTLSCSPISGHRSVSWYQQTPGQGLQFLFEYFSETQRNKGNFPGRFSGRQFSNSRSEMNVSTLELGDSALYLCASSPTGQGPETQYFGPGTRLLVL.

V is TRBV4-1 and J is TRBJ1-4; TRBD1 is a possible D gene (6 bases). Trimming left V 5 bases short and J 10 bases short, with 17 bases between. The CDR3 has 14 amino acids. Germline values: CDR1 MGHRA, CDR2 YSYEKL. The CDR3 here is CASSTFQGRGKLFF. For the CDR3, the DNA is TGCGCCAGCAGCACTTTTCAGGGCAGGGGAAAACTGTTTTTT.

The chain joins TRBV11-3 to TRBJ2-1, with D perhaps matching TRBD1 (6 bases). CDR1 is SGHNT, CDR2 YENEEA, per germline. The CDR3 sequence is 16 residues long. The germline V and J ends were trimmed by 6 bases and 4 bases, with 19 bases remaining between them. CDR3 nucleotides: TGTGCCAGCAGTTATTCGTCGGGACAAGCTTACAATGAGCAGTTCTTC. Translated: CASSYSSGQAYNEQFF.

The rearrangement links TRBV5-1 to TRBJ1-1, with a weak D call TRBD1 (6 bases). The CDR3 spans 15 residues. The germline V and J ends were trimmed by 0 bases and 1 base, with 10 bases remaining between them. The germline gives CDR1 SGHRS, CDR2 YFSETQ. CDR3 sequence reads: CASSLGLGGNTEAFF. Written as DNA, the CDR3 is TGCGCCAGCAGCTTGGGGTTAGGGGGGAACACTGAAGCTTTCTTT.

This clone was seen once. The chain carries TRBV7-2 and TRBJ2-5, with 7 bases aligning to TRBD2. The V gene's germline CDR1 is SGHTA and CDR2 FQGNSA. V dropped 2 bases and J dropped 0; count of bases not matched to a gene: 0. The CDR3 has 14 residues. CDR3 nucleotides: TGTGCCAGCAGCTTAACTAGCGACCAAGAGACCCAGTACTTC. It yields the protein CASSLTSDQETQYF.

The V gene is TRBV6-6, the J gene TRBJ1-4; D may be TRBD1 (5 bases). From germline, CDR1 is MNHNY and CDR2 SVGAGI (reference sequence). Trimming removed 2 bases at V and 1 base at J, with 11 bases between. The CDR3 has 16 amino acids. The CDR3 region has the DNA TGTGCCAGCAGTTACCGGCAGGGCGGAACTAATGAAAAACTGTTTTTT. This gives the protein CASSYRQGGTNEKLFF.

The J gene is TRBJ2-1, the V gene TRBV4-1, with TRBD2 identical over 8 bases. There are 15 residues in the CDR3. The ends lost 0 bases at V and 5 bases at J; junction bases unmatched: 3. The germline CDR1 and CDR2 sequences are MGHRA and YSYEKL. CDR3 sequence: CASSQEGTRNNEQFF. The CDR3 coding sequence is TGCGCCAGCAGCCAAGAAGGGACTAGGAACAATGAGCAGTTCTTC.

V and J are TRBV11-3 and TRBJ1-1; D unresolved. Trimming pared 8 bases from V and 8 bases from J, leaving 12 bases between. There are 11 residues in the CDR3. Germline assignment: CDR1 SGHNT and CDR2 YENEEA. CDR3 nucleotides: TGTGCCAGCGGTTCGGAGAGAGAAGCTTTCTTT. It is translated as CASGSEREAFF.

The V gene is TRBV28, the J gene TRBJ2-5; 13 nucleotides align to TRBD2. The length of the CDR3 is 16 residues. V dropped 6 bases and J dropped 5; count of bases not matched to a gene: 9. Germline values: CDR1 MDHEN, CDR2 SYDVKM. In nucleotides, the CDR3 is TGTGCCAGCAGCACCGGGACTAGCGGGGCCCGGGAGACCCAGTACTTC. Amino acids: CASSTGTSGARETQYF.

J is TRBJ1-1 and V is TRBV5-8; D remains ambiguous. The CDR3 totals 16 residues. In germline, CDR1 is SGHTS, CDR2 YDEGEE. With 0 bases removed from V and 0 bases from J, the gap between germline ends came to 12 bases. The CDR3 coding sequence is TGTGCCAGCAGCTTGGCCTTAACATTATTGAACACTGAAGCTTTCTTT. It is translated as CASSLALTLLNTEAFF.

V gene TRBV4-2 combines with J gene TRBJ2-1; 9 bases line up with TRBD2. J was trimmed by 9 bases and V by 1 base; bases with no gene match: 7. Germline V CDR1 and CDR2: LGHNA, YNFKEQ. This CDR3 has 15 amino acids. CDR3 DNA sequence: TGTGCCAGCAGCCAAGCGGCTAGCGGGGAAGGTGAGCAGTTCTTC. Amino acids: CASSQAASGEGEQFF.

V and J are TRBV28 and TRBJ1-2; D unclear. The V gene's germline CDR1 is MDHEN and CDR2 SYDVKM. Trimming took off 10 bases at V and 1 base at J, with 10 bases between the two ends. The CDR3 totals 12 residues. CDR3 region: CATLSYNYGYTF. Written as DNA, the CDR3 is TGTGCCACCTTAAGCTATAACTATGGCTACACCTTC.

The chain carries TRBV6-2 or TRBV6-3 and TRBJ1-5; D remains ambiguous. V lost 4 bases and J 7 bases, leaving 14 bases between the germline ends. Per the germline V gene, CDR1 is MNHEY and CDR2 is SVGEGT. The CDR3 has 14 amino acids. The CDR3 spells CASSSLSGRQPQHF. The CDR3 DNA reads TGTGCCAGCAGTTCCCTCTCCGGCAGGCAGCCCCAGCATTTT.

V gene TRBV7-8 combines with J gene TRBJ1-4; D remains unclear. Germline values: CDR1 SGHVS, CDR2 FQNEAQ. Trimming took 8 bases from V and 0 from J, leaving 4 bases between them. This CDR3 has 12 amino acids. This CDR3 reads CASSATNEKLFF. DNA for the CDR3: TGTGCCAGCTCCGCAACTAATGAAAAACTGTTTTTT.

The chain is built from TRBV7-9 and TRBJ1-4; the D is unclear. The CDR3 totals 13 residues. Germline V gene sequence: CDR1 SEHNR, CDR2 FQNEAQ (reference sequence). Trimming cost V 1 base and J 8 bases, with 8 bases left between them. CDR3 bases: TGTGCCAGCAGCTTAGAAGTAGTAGAAAAACTGTTTTTT. Its protein is CASSLEVVEKLFF.

The genes are TRBV5-4 and TRBJ2-2; TRBD1 agrees at 9 bases. Germline-derived CDR1 and CDR2 are SGHNT and YYREEE (reference sequence). V was pared by 4 bases and J by 4 bases, with 8 bases of the junction left unmatched. The CDR3 consists of 16 residues. CDR3 in amino acids: CASSTQQGAITGELFF. The DNA for the CDR3 is TGTGCCAGCAGCACCCAACAGGGGGCGATCACCGGGGAGCTGTTTTTT.

This rearrangement joins TRBV7-2 to TRBJ2-1; D perhaps matches TRBD2 (6 bases). The CDR3 has 16 amino acids. The germline V and J ends were trimmed by 3 bases and 2 bases, with 14 bases remaining between them. Germline CDR1 is SGHTA and CDR2 is FQGNSA. CDR3 region: CASSFSGQPAYNEQFF. CDR3 sequence (DNA): TGTGCCAGCAGCTTTAGCGGCCAGCCCGCCTACAATGAGCAGTTCTTC.

The rearrangement links TRBV2 to TRBJ2-5; 7 bases match TRBD2. The junction had 7 bases not matched to a gene; V was cut back by 5 bases and J by 1 base. Germline V CDR1 and CDR2: SNHLY, FYNNEI. CDR3 length: 15 amino acids. CDR3 DNA: TGTGCCAGCAGTACAAAGCGGGGATTCCAAGAGACCCAGTACTTC. It codes for CASSTKRGFQETQYF.